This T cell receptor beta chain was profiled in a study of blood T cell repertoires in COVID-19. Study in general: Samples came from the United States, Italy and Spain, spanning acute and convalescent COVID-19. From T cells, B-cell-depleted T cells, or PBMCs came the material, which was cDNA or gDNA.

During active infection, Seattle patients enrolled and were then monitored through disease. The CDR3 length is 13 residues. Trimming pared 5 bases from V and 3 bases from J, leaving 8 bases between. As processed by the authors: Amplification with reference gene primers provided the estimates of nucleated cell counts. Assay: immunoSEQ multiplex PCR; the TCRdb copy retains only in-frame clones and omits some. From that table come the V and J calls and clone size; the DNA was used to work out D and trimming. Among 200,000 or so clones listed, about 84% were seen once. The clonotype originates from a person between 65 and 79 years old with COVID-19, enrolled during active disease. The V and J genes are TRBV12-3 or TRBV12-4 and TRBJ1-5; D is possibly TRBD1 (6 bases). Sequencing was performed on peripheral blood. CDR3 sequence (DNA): TGTGCCAGCAGTGGACAGCACAATCAGCCCCAGCATTTT. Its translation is CASSGQHNQPQHF.